Given below is one TCR beta chain in context. As yet, its antigen is unknown. V dropped 5 bases and J dropped 0 bases, with 14 bases sitting between them. CDR1 SGHTA and CDR2 FQGNSA come from the germline V gene. The CDR3 is 15 residues long. This specimen comes from a study of shared clonotypes between healthy human individuals. General study results and limits: Generation of non-shared clonotypes was less probable than generation of clonotypes shared by all four donors. Depth of sequencing was expected to influence donor clonotype sharing. Clonotype sharing across several donors was observed for approximately 5% of naive CD4 clonotypes.

Using immunoSEQ multiplex PCR, the repertoire was profiled, and TCRdb retains in-frame clones only, with some absent. The sample has over a million clones, 60% to 80% seen once. This TCR derives from a man in his late teens or twenties in good health. Material: memory CD4+ T cells sorted from blood. Documented subset: CD45RA-negative fraction. This chain connects TRBV7-2 to TRBJ2-7, with D maybe TRBD2 (5 bases). The CDR3 nucleotides read TGTGCCAGCAGCGCCGGACGGGGTTACTCCTACGAGCAGTACTTC. Its translation: CASSAGRGYSYEQYF.